The clone carrying this TCR beta chain was seen at least ten times. Its target is not known. Someone took the PBMCs out of more than 8.5 ml of fresh peripheral blood. The data are from a study of Graves' ophthalmopathy and Graves' hyperthyroidism. Study at large: The blood sample was drawn at first diagnosis and before any treatment.

The CDR3 runs 16 residues. Trimming took off 3 bases at V and 3 bases at J, with 17 bases between the two ends. Germline lookup yields CDR1 LNHDA and CDR2 SQIVND (reference sequence). Scientists amplified the TCR beta CDR3 regions from RNA transcripts. The first-round RT-PCR employed HTBI primers together with the Qiagen OneStep RT-PCR kit. A multiplex PCR was then performed as the second round. TCRdb re-derived calls from the multiplex PCR reads in MiXCR, one entry per CDR3 protein. Of 350,000 to 400,000 distinct CDR3 sequences in the sample, around 17% were seen once. Broader study findings: Ophthalmopathy was separated from stable hyperthyroidism by a 13-signature model with around 88% sensitivity and approximately 81% specificity. The study's model predicted ophthalmopathy progression at 65% to 71% sensitivity and 72% to 85% specificity.

The chain recombines TRBV19 with TRBJ1-1, with TRBD1 as a possible D gene (5 bases). Input material: peripheral blood. The receptor comes from a woman between 18 and 29 years old with Graves' ophthalmopathy. CDR3 amino acids: CASSMTGTLLDTEAFF. In DNA form, the CDR3 reads TGTGCCAGTAGTATGACCGGGACTCTCCTGGACACTGAAGCTTTCTTT.